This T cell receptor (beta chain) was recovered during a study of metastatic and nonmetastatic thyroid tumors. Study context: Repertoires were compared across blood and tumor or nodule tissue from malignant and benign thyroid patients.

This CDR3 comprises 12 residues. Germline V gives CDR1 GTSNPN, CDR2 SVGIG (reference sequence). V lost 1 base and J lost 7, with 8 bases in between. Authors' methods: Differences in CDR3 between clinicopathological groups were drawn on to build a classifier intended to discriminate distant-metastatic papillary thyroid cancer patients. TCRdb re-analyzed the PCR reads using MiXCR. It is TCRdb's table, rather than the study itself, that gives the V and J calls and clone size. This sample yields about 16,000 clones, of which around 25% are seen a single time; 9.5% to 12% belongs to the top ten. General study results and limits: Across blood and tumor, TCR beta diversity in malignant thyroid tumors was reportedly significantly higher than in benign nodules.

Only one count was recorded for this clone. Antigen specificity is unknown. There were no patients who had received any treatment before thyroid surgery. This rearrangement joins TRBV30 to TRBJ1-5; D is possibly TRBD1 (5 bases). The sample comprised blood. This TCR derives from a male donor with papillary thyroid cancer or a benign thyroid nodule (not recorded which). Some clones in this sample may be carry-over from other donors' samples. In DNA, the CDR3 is TGTGCCTGGAGTGGGGGCCGACAGCCCCAGCATTTT. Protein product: CAWSGGRQPQHF.